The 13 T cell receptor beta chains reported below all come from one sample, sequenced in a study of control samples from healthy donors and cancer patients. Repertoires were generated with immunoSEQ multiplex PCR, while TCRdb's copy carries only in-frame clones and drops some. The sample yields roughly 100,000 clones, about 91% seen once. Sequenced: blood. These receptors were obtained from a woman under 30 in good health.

The CDR3 is CASSLFGGETGELFF. The CDR3 DNA reads as TGTGCCAGCAGTTTATTCGGGGGGGAGACCGGGGAGCTGTTTTTT. J is TRBJ2-2 and V is TRBV28; 8 nucleotides align to TRBD2. Germline assignment: CDR1 MDHEN and CDR2 SYDVKM. The CDR3 covers 15 residues. Unmatched junction bases numbered 3, after V lost 1 base and J lost 5 bases.

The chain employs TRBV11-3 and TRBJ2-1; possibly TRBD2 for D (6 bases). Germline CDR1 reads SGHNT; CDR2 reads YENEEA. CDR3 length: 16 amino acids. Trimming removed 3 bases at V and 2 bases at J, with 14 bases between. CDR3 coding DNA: TGTGCCAGCAGCTTCTCCCCTAGCGTTACCTACAATGAGCAGTTCTTC. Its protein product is CASSFSPSVTYNEQFF.

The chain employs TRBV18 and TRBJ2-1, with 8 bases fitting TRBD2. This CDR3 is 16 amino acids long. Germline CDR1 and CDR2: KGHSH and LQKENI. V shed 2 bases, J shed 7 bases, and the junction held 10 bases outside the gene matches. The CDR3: CASSPMGGLATNEQFF. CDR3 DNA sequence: TGTGCCAGCTCACCAATGGGAGGACTAGCAACGAATGAGCAGTTCTTC.

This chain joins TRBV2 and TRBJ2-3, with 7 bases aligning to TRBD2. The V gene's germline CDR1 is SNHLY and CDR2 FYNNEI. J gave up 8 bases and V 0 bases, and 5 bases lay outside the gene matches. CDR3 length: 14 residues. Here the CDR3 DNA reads TGTGCCAGCAGTGAAGCGCTTGGGGGGGGTACGCAGTATTTT. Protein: CASSEALGGGTQYF.

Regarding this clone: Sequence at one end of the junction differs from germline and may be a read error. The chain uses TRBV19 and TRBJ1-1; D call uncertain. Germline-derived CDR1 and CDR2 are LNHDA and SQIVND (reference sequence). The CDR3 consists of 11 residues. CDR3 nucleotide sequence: TGTGCCAGTAGTTGGCGTGATGAATCTTTCTTT. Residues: CASSWRDESFF.

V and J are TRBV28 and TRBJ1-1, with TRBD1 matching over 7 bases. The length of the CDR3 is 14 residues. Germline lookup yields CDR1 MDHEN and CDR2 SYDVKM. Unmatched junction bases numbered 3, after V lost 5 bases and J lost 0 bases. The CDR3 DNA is TGTGCCAGCAGTGATACAGGGGTGAACACTGAAGCTTTCTTT. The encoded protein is CASSDTGVNTEAFF.

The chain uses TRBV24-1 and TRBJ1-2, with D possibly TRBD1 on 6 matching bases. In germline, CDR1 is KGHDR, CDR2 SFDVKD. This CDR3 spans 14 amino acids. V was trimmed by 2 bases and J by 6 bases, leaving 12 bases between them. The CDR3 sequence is CATSDSGQAHGYTF. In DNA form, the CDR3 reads TGTGCCACCAGTGATTCGGGACAAGCCCATGGCTACACCTTC.

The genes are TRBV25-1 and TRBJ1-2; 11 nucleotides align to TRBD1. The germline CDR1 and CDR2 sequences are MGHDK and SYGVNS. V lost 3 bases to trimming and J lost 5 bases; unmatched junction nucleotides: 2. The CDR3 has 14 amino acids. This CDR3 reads CASSEGQGVYGYTF. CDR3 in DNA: TGTGCCAGCAGTGAGGGACAGGGGGTGTATGGCTACACCTTC.

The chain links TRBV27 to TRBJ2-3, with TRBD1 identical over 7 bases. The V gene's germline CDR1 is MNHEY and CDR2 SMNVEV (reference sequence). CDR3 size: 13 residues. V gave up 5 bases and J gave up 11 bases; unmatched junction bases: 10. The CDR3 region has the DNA TGTGCCAGCAGTGGTCCAGGGGGAAGGCAGCAGTATTTT. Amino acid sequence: CASSGPGGRQQYF.

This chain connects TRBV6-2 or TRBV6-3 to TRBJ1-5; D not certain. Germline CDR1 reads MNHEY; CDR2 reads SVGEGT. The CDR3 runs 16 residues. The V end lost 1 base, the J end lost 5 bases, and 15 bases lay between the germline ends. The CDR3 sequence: CASSYFAGSVDQPQHF. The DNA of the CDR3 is TGTGCCAGCAGTTACTTTGCCGGGTCGGTGGATCAGCCCCAGCATTTT.

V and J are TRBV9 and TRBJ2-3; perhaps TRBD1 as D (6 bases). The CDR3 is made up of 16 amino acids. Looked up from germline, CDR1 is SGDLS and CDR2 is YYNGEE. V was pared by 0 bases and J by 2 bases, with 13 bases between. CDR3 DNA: TGTGCCAGCAGCGTAGATTGGGGACATATCACAGATACGCAGTATTTT. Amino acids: CASSVDWGHITDTQYF.

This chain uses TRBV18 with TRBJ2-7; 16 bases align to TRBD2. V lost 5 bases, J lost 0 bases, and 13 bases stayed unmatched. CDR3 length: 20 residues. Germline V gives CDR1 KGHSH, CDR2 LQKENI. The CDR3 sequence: CASSTDQPGLAGGSSYEQYF. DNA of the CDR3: TGTGCCAGCTCAACCGACCAGCCGGGACTAGCGGGGGGGAGCTCCTACGAGCAGTACTTC.

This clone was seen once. CDR3: CASSLGGGNTEAFF. Written as DNA, the CDR3 is TGTGCCAGCAGCCTAGGGGGGGGTAACACTGAAGCTTTCTTT. V and J are TRBV25-1 and TRBJ1-1, with a tentative D call TRBD1 (6 bases). V lost 6 bases to trimming and J lost 2 bases, with 13 bases between them. Germline V gene data show CDR1 as MGHDK and CDR2 as SYGVNS. CDR3 length: 14 amino acids.